The TCR beta chain under discussion was sequenced for a study of Graves' ophthalmopathy and Graves' hyperthyroidism. The hyperthyroidism patients had a new diagnosis of under 2 months' duration and were aged 18 to 65. Germline CDR1 is MGHRA and CDR2 is YSYEKL. This CDR3 is 14 amino acids long. V was cut by 0 bases and J by 2 bases, with 8 bases left in between. Regarding the study as a whole: Using 13 signatures, a model distinguished ophthalmopathy from stable hyperthyroidism, reaching 85% to 90% sensitivity and over 65% specificity.

Amplification of the TCR beta CDR3 regions used RNA transcripts (as template). An opening RT-PCR round employed HTBI primers and preceded a second-round multiplex PCR. In TCRdb, the multiplex PCR reads were re-called with MiXCR into one record per CDR3 protein. The sample carries about 550,000 distinct CDR3 sequences, under 45% recorded once. Ten or more counts support this clonotype. Antigen: not known. The sequenced material came from peripheral blood or thyroid tissue (not recorded which). The clonotype originates from an adult man with Graves' hyperthyroidism. The chain couples TRBV4-1 to TRBJ2-7; the D gene is possibly TRBD1 (6 bases). CDR3 in DNA: TGCGCCAGCAGCCAAGACAGGGGCCCCTACGAGCAGTACTTC. Its protein is CASSQDRGPYEQYF.